The 8 T cell receptor beta chains in this list originate from one sample, sequenced in a study of T cell repertoires in cytomegalovirus infection. Using its own MiXCR run on the reads, TCRdb lists one record per CDR3 protein. This table holds about 310,000 distinct CDR3 sequences, 15% to 20% found once. Sequencing was done on a sample of PBMCs. These receptors originate from a human donor in good health (CMV status not recorded). Some clones in this sample may be carry-over from other donors' samples.

The chain recombines TRBV6-1 with TRBJ1-1; D is unclear. Germline CDR1 is MNHNS and CDR2 is SASEGT. CDR3 size: 12 residues. Between the trimmed V and J ends, which lost 6 bases and 1 base, there was a span of 6 bases. For the CDR3, the DNA is TGTGCCAGCAGACTATCGAACACTGAAGCTTTCTTT. It is translated as CASRLSNTEAFF.

This clonotype was counted many times. This chain joins TRBV4-2 and TRBJ2-7; D might be TRBD1 (5 bases). The germline gives CDR1 LGHNA, CDR2 YNFKEQ. The V end lost 0 bases, the J end lost 0 bases, and 18 bases lay between the germline ends. The CDR3 has 18 amino acids. CDR3 bases: TGTGCCAGCAGCCAAGATCTAAGCACAGGAGCTAGCTCCTACGAGCAGTACTTC. Amino acid sequence: CASSQDLSTGASSYEQYF.

The gene calls are TRBV15 and TRBJ2-4; D is perhaps TRBD1 or TRBD2 (5 bases each). Germline V gene sequence: CDR1 LNHNV, CDR2 YYDKDF (reference sequence). V was shortened by 0 bases and J by 2 bases, with 20 bases between the two germline ends. The length of the CDR3 is 19 residues. CDR3 sequence (DNA): TGTGCCACCAGCAGAGATCCTGCGTTGAATTGGGGGACCAAAAACATTCAGTACTTC. Amino acid sequence: CATSRDPALNWGTKNIQYF.

This clonotype was seen only a few times. The CDR3 sequence is CASSQYRDRGSYEQYF. The CDR3 region has the DNA TGCGCCAGCAGCCAATACCGGGACAGGGGATCCTACGAGCAGTACTTC. The V call is TRBV4-1, the J call TRBJ2-7; 10 positions agree with TRBD1. Germline V gives CDR1 MGHRA, CDR2 YSYEKL. The CDR3 contains 16 residues. The trim removed 2 bases at V and 1 base at J, leaving 5 bases unmatched.

In its sample, this clonotype was seen a few times. This chain joins TRBV20-1 and TRBJ2-1, with D possibly being TRBD1 (6 bases). The V and J ends lost 1 base and 3 bases respectively, with 13 bases between them. CDR3 length: 15 amino acids. CDR1 and CDR2 from the germline V gene are DFQATT and SNEGSKA (reference sequence). CDR3 sequence (DNA): TGCAGTGCTAGAGGGGCAGGGGCGGACTACAATGAGCAGTTCTTC. It specifies CSARGAGADYNEQFF.

The table lists this clonotype with many counts. This rearrangement joins TRBV11-2 to TRBJ2-5; D gene unclear. The CDR3 contains 13 residues. V was cut by 0 bases and J by 5 bases, with 7 bases left in between. Germline loops: CDR1 SGHAT, CDR2 FQNNGV. CDR3 sequence reads: CASSLDDKETQYF. The CDR3 DNA reads as TGTGCCAGCAGCTTAGACGATAAGGAGACCCAGTACTTC.

This clonotype was picked up a small number of times. V usage is TRBV5-1 and J usage is TRBJ2-7; 8 positions match TRBD1. Germline lookup yields CDR1 SGHRS and CDR2 YFSETQ. The CDR3 spans 14 residues. Trimming removed 0 bases from V and 5 bases from J; junction bases left unmatched: 4. CDR3 sequence reads: CASSLVRTGHEQYF. The CDR3 region has the DNA TGCGCCAGCAGCTTGGTCCGGACAGGGCACGAGCAGTACTTC.

This clonotype was seen many times. One end of the junction is discordant with germline, which a read error may explain. The rearrangement links TRBV5-1 to TRBJ2-2; no reliable D call. From germline, CDR1 is SGHRS and CDR2 YFSETQ. This CDR3 has 13 residues. The chain's CDR3 is CASSLGYTGELFF. CDR3 nucleotide sequence: TGTGCCAGCAGTTTAGGGTACACCGGGGAGCTGTTTTTT.